Shown below are 21 T cell receptor beta chains from a single sample sequenced in a study of cytomegalovirus exposure and HLA in healthy donors. It was with 60 Vbeta and 13 Jbeta primers that the PCR ran. Some clones are missing from TCRdb's copy, which holds only in-frame ones; the method was immunoSEQ multiplex PCR. Altogether 150,000 to 200,000 clones are present, around 79% being singletons, with the ten largest covering 11% to 15%. The sample was PBMCs. The origin of the receptors is a man aged 50-59 years in good health and CMV-seropositive.

The V call is TRBV5-1, the J call TRBJ1-2; no definite D call. The CDR3 runs 14 residues. Trimming left V 4 bases short and J 6 bases short, with 16 bases between. CDR1 is SGHRS and CDR2 is YFSETQ in the germline V gene. The CDR3 DNA is TGCGCCAGCAGCATCGGAAACACAGTTGATGGCTACACCTTC. It codes for CASSIGNTVDGYTF.

This clone was detected only a few times. The gene calls are TRBV5-1 and TRBJ2-1; D possibly corresponds to TRBD1 (6 bases). From germline, CDR1 is SGHRS and CDR2 YFSETQ. CDR3 length equals 15 residues. Trimming cost V 2 bases and J 5 bases, with 14 bases left between them. Written as DNA, the CDR3 is TGCGCCAGCAGCTTTGTAGTGGGACAAGACAATGAGCAGTTCTTC. Translating gives CASSFVVGQDNEQFF.

V usage is TRBV7-8 and J usage is TRBJ1-5; TRBD1 matches at 7 bases. The CDR3 consists of 18 residues. CDR1 SGHVS and CDR2 FQNEAQ come from the germline V gene. J was trimmed by 0 bases and V by 5 bases; bases with no gene match: 13. The chain's CDR3 is CASSPRNNRGGSNQPQHF. The CDR3 DNA follows: TGTGCCAGCAGCCCCCGAAATAACAGGGGCGGTAGCAATCAGCCCCAGCATTTT.

The chain has TRBV14 and TRBJ2-3; TRBD1 is a possible D gene (5 bases). This CDR3 is 16 amino acids long. With 0 bases removed from V and 4 bases from J, the gap between germline ends came to 14 bases. CDR1 is SGHDN, CDR2 FVKESK, per germline. CDR3 amino acids: CASSQDLSRDSDTQYF. In nucleotides, the CDR3 is TGTGCCAGCAGCCAAGATCTCAGCAGGGATTCAGATACGCAGTATTTT.

As to this clone: At one of its ends the junction is not consistent with the germline gene, which may arise from a read error. The V gene is TRBV5-5, the J gene TRBJ1-4; D gene uncertain. CDR1 and CDR2 from the germline V gene are SGHKS and YYEKEE (reference sequence). The CDR3 is made up of 13 amino acids. Here the CDR3 DNA reads TGTGCCAGCAGCTTCTACTCTAACGAAAAACTGTTTTTT. It yields the protein CASSFYSNEKLFF.

The chain recombines TRBV7-9 with TRBJ1-1; TRBD1 agrees at 9 bases. The CDR3 covers 15 residues. Germline loops: CDR1 SEHNR, CDR2 FQNEAQ (reference sequence). Trimming removed 5 bases from V and 6 bases from J; junction bases left unmatched: 10. The CDR3 here is CASSPRTGEAPEAFF. The CDR3 DNA reads TGTGCCAGCAGCCCCAGGACAGGGGAGGCTCCTGAAGCTTTCTTT.

CDR3: CASSKSRDMRAPGYTF. Here the CDR3 DNA reads TGTGCCAGCAGCAAATCACGGGACATGAGGGCTCCGGGCTACACCTTC. J is TRBJ1-2 and V is TRBV21-1; the D segment call TRBD1 is taken from the table without a DNA check. TRBV21-1 constitutes a pseudogene. CDR3 size: 16 residues.

The chain links TRBV18 to TRBJ1-1; 10 bases agree with TRBD1. V was clipped by 1 base and J by 3 bases; unmatched bases: 5. Germline loops: CDR1 KGHSH, CDR2 LQKENI. The CDR3 loop spans 16 amino acids. The CDR3 sequence is CASSPRGQGPHTEAFF. In DNA, the CDR3 is TGTGCCAGCTCACCACGGGGACAGGGGCCCCACACTGAAGCTTTCTTT.

This clone has more than one count but fewer than ten. The chain's CDR3 is CASSPRTGDYNEQFF. CDR3 coding DNA: TGTGCCAGCAGCCCTCGGACAGGGGACTACAATGAGCAGTTCTTC. This chain links TRBV4-2 with TRBJ2-1, with 9 bases matching TRBD1. Looked up from germline, CDR1 is LGHNA and CDR2 is YNFKEQ. V lost 4 bases to trimming and J lost 3 bases; unmatched junction nucleotides: 4. The CDR3 loop spans 15 amino acids.

CDR3 sequence (DNA): TGTGCCAGCTCACCTATTCGGTTGCGGAATGAAGCTTTCTTT. As protein: CASSPIRLRNEAFF. This chain links TRBV18 with TRBJ1-1; D remains ambiguous. This CDR3 has 14 residues. Germline CDR1 is KGHSH and CDR2 is LQKENI. The V end was cut by 3 bases, the J end by 7 bases, with 15 bases between.

V is TRBV7-7 and J is TRBJ2-5; no definite D call. Germline CDR1 SSHAT, CDR2 FNYEAQ (reference sequence). This CDR3 is 13 amino acids long. The V end was cut by 1 base, the J end by 3 bases, with 6 bases between. CDR3 in amino acids: CASSLDTEETQYF. For the CDR3, the DNA is TGTGCCAGCAGCTTAGATACAGAAGAGACCCAGTACTTC.

V and J are TRBV19 and TRBJ1-2; no firm D call. This CDR3 is built from 10 residues. Trimming left V 6 bases short and J 10 bases short, with 9 bases between. CDR1 is LNHDA, CDR2 SQIVND, per germline (reference sequence). The CDR3 here is CASRELFYTF. In DNA form, the CDR3 reads TGTGCCAGTAGGGAGCTGTTCTACACCTTC.

This chain uses TRBV6-5 with TRBJ1-2, with no clear D. CDR3 length equals 13 residues. Germline CDR1 is MNHEY and CDR2 is SVGAGI. V was cut by 5 bases and J by 9 bases, with 16 bases left in between. The CDR3 nucleotides are TGTGCCAGCAGTGAATTAGCGTGGGCCAGCTACACCTTC. It codes for CASSELAWASYTF.

This clone was picked up one time. This CDR3 is also generated by other DNA sequences in the sample. The V call is TRBV27, the J call TRBJ1-6; D unresolved. Germline V gene data show CDR1 as MNHEY and CDR2 as SMNVEV (reference sequence). Trimming took 6 bases from V and 7 from J, leaving 7 bases between them. The CDR3 spans 12 residues. DNA of the CDR3: TGTGCCAGCAGCTTTTCGAATTCACCCCTCCACTTT. This gives the protein CASSFSNSPLHF.

The chain joins TRBV18 to TRBJ1-1; D is ambiguous. The V and J ends lost 1 base and 8 bases respectively, with 23 bases between them. In germline, CDR1 is KGHSH, CDR2 LQKENI. CDR3 length equals 17 residues. CDR3 nucleotides: TGTGCCAGCTCACCACGAAGATACGGAGCGGTAAACGAAGAAGCTTTCTTT. Its protein is CASSPRRYGAVNEEAFF.

V usage is TRBV4-1 and J usage is TRBJ2-4; the match to TRBD2 covers 12 bases. With V trimmed by 4 bases and J by 0 bases, 4 bases remained unmatched. Per the germline V gene, CDR1 is MGHRA and CDR2 is YSYEKL. This CDR3 has 17 residues. The CDR3 DNA reads TGCGCCAGCAGCCGTTCTAGCGGGGGGGGAGCCAAAAACATTCAGTACTTC. Protein sequence: CASSRSSGGGAKNIQYF.

V and J are TRBV7-2 and TRBJ2-3, with D possibly matching TRBD2 (7 bases). The V gene lost 1 base and the J gene lost 6 bases, with 14 bases spanning the gap. This CDR3 has 15 amino acids. The germline CDR1 and CDR2 sequences are SGHTA and FQGNSA. CDR3 sequence: CASSLVGGRKDTQYF. The CDR3 DNA sequence: TGTGCCAGCAGCTTAGTCGGGGGGCGTAAGGATACGCAGTATTTT.

The chain is built from TRBV9 and TRBJ2-1, with TRBD2 matching over 14 bases. CDR3 length equals 16 residues. CDR1 is SGDLS, CDR2 YYNGEE, per germline. The junction had 9 bases not matched to a gene; V was cut back by 4 bases and J by 9 bases. The CDR3 region has the DNA TGTGCCAGCAGCACCCGGACTAGCGGGGGGCGGGGTGAGCAGTTCTTC. As protein: CASSTRTSGGRGEQFF.

The chain employs TRBV28 and TRBJ1-2; D unresolved. The V end lost 4 bases, the J end lost 1 base, and 10 bases lay between the germline ends. The CDR3 sequence is 14 residues long. Per germline, CDR1 MDHEN and CDR2 SYDVKM. CDR3 sequence: CASSSQALNYGYTF. In nucleotides, the CDR3 is TGTGCCAGCAGTTCCCAGGCCCTTAACTATGGCTACACCTTC.

This clone has only one observation. The chain links TRBV25-1 to TRBJ1-5, with TRBD1 as a possible D gene (5 bases). V was pared by 6 bases and J by 8 bases, with 17 bases between. This CDR3 has 14 amino acids. The germline V gene encodes CDR1 MGHDK and CDR2 SYGVNS. CDR3 amino acids: CASRATGGREPQHF. The CDR3 DNA follows: TGTGCCAGCAGGGCTACGGGGGGACGGGAGCCCCAGCATTTT.

CDR3 in DNA: TGTGCCAGTAGTATTCCTCCCAGATATAGCAATCAGCCCCAGCATTTT. Translation gives CASSIPPRYSNQPQHF. This chain joins TRBV19 and TRBJ1-5, with D hard to call. CDR1 and CDR2 from the germline V gene are LNHDA and SQIVND (reference sequence). This CDR3 region has 16 residues. The V end lost 3 bases, the J end lost 0 bases, and 12 bases lay between the germline ends.